What follows are 15 T cell receptor beta chains derived from one specimen sequenced in a study of identical twins (dated by TCRdb to the mid-2010s). The library was built by means of 5' RACE. TCRdb shows the sequencer as Illumina HiSeq 2000. Starting from the raw public reads, TCRdb applied fastp trimming at Q25, assembled clones with MiXCR and retained in-frame beta chains. Rows are unified per CDR3 protein, each entry keeping the most common DNA and genes. Within this sample are about 18,000 distinct CDR3 sequences, with 69% of them counted one time only. The ten largest clones add up to over 4.5% of the sample. The material sequenced was memory (CD45RO+) T cells sorted from blood. Taken with the paper, the label for cell subset or site translates to: CD45RO+ enriched T cells. The source of these receptors is a woman between 18 and 30 years old in good health. This table probably holds off-target reads from a library built for another chain.

This clonotype was seen just once. The chain links TRBV11-2 to TRBJ2-3, with D possibly matching TRBD2 (5 bases). The germline V gene encodes CDR1 SGHAT and CDR2 FQNNGV. The CDR3 is 15 residues long. Trimming stripped 2 bases from V and 7 bases from J, with 16 bases between. CDR3 loop: CASSLRLAALNTQYF. CDR3 bases: TGTGCCAGCAGCTTAAGGCTAGCAGCCCTAAATACGCAGTATTTT.

The chain is built from TRBV5-1 and TRBJ2-5, with D possibly TRBD1 on 5 matching bases. Between the trimmed V and J ends, which lost 0 bases and 0 bases, there was a span of 9 bases. Germline CDR1 and CDR2: SGHRS and YFSETQ. This CDR3 region has 15 residues. CDR3 coding DNA: TGCGCCAGCAGCTTGGGGACACAGTACCAAGAGACCCAGTACTTC. Amino acid sequence: CASSLGTQYQETQYF.

This sequence joins TRBV2 and TRBJ2-7; perhaps TRBD2 as D (5 bases). Germline loops: CDR1 SNHLY, CDR2 FYNNEI. This CDR3 spans 14 amino acids. V lost 3 bases and J 7 bases, leaving 16 bases between the germline ends. This CDR3 reads CASSDRLAGWEQYF. Here the CDR3 DNA reads TGTGCCAGCAGTGATCGGCTAGCTGGGTGGGAGCAGTACTTC. The whole variable domain, remainder taken from reference TRBV2 and TRBJ2-7, is EPEVTQTPSHQVTQMGQEVILRCVPISNHLYFYWYRQILGQKVEFLVSFYNNEISEKSEIFDDQFSVERPDGSNFTLKIRSTKLEDSAMYFCASSDRLAGWEQYFGPGTRLTVT.

J is TRBJ2-1 and V is TRBV20-1, with 7 bases aligning to TRBD1. CDR1 DFQATT and CDR2 SNEGSKA come from the germline V gene (reference sequence). CDR3 length: 15 residues. Trimming took 6 bases from V and 8 from J; bases not matched to a gene: 16. CDR3: CSATPNRGYSDEQFF. In DNA form, the CDR3 reads TGCAGTGCGACGCCCAACAGGGGTTATAGTGATGAGCAGTTCTTC.

The CDR3 sequence: CASSSGLAGPQIQYF. DNA for the CDR3: TGTGCCAGCAGCTCGGGACTAGCGGGACCCCAGATCCAGTACTTC. The chain is built from TRBV7-2 and TRBJ2-5, with TRBD2 matching 13 bases. The ends lost 4 bases at V and 10 bases at J; junction bases unmatched: 9. This CDR3 comprises 15 residues. CDR1 SGHTA and CDR2 FQGNSA come from the germline V gene.

This chain connects TRBV29-1 to TRBJ2-5; D is perhaps TRBD1 or TRBD2 (5 bases each). V lost 7 bases and J lost 7, with 19 bases in between. CDR3 length: 13 amino acids. Germline V gene sequence: CDR1 SQVTM, CDR2 ANQGSEA. The DNA for the CDR3 is TGCAGCGCCCAGGGAGTGCCGGTTGGGACCCAGTACTTC. This translates into CSAQGVPVGTQYF.

The rearrangement uses TRBV11-3 and TRBJ1-1; a possible D gene is TRBD1 (5 bases). Germline V gene sequence: CDR1 SGHNT, CDR2 YENEEA. V was trimmed by 5 bases and J by 5 bases, leaving 15 bases between them. This CDR3 comprises 14 residues. CDR3 DNA sequence: TGTGCCAGCAGCGGTACCGCCCCAGGGACTGAAGCTTTCTTT. It is translated as CASSGTAPGTEAFF.

This sequence joins TRBV6-2 or TRBV6-3 and TRBJ2-1, with 11 bases that match TRBD2. Germline V gene lookup returns CDR1 MNHEY and CDR2 SVGEGT. After removal of 0 bases from V and 8 bases from J, the junction contained 12 bases not matched to a gene. The CDR3 contains 18 residues. The chain's CDR3 is CASSYSSAASGRWYEQFF. The DNA for the CDR3 is TGTGCCAGCAGTTACTCGAGTGCGGCTAGCGGGAGGTGGTATGAGCAGTTCTTC.

V and J are TRBV2 and TRBJ2-3; the D is unclear. The CDR3 consists of 17 residues. Germline values: CDR1 SNHLY, CDR2 FYNNEI. The V end lost 6 bases, the J end lost 0 bases, and 19 bases lay between the germline ends. The CDR3 nucleotides read TGTGCCAGCAGCACACCCCGACTTCTAGAGAGCACAGATACGCAGTATTTT. Protein: CASSTPRLLESTDTQYF. Supplemented by reference TRBV2 and TRBJ2-3, the full variable domain reads EPEVTQTPSHQVTQMGQEVILRCVPISNHLYFYWYRQILGQKVEFLVSFYNNEISEKSEIFDDQFSVERPDGSNFTLKIRSTKLEDSAMYFCASSTPRLLESTDTQYFGPGTRLTVL.

This chain connects TRBV19 to TRBJ1-3, with 8 bases identical to TRBD1. This CDR3 has 15 amino acids. In germline, CDR1 is LNHDA, CDR2 SQIVND (reference sequence). The ends lost 3 bases at V and 4 bases at J; junction bases unmatched: 5. The CDR3 spells CASSIRQGYGNTIYF. CDR3 nucleotides: TGTGCCAGTAGTATTCGACAGGGGTACGGAAACACCATATATTTT.

The chain employs TRBV5-1 and TRBJ2-5, with D possibly being TRBD1 or TRBD2 (5 bases each). CDR1 and CDR2 (germline): SGHRS, YFSETQ. Trimming stripped 4 bases from V and 3 bases from J, with 16 bases between. The CDR3 consists of 15 residues. The CDR3 DNA sequence: TGCGCCAGCAGCGTCCTCGGGGCAGGCAAAGAGACCCAGTACTTC. Translating it yields CASSVLGAGKETQYF.

This chain uses TRBV7-2 with TRBJ2-3, with 7 bases identical to TRBD2. The CDR3 loop spans 18 amino acids. Germline CDR1 reads SGHTA; CDR2 reads FQGNSA. With V trimmed by 5 bases and J by 6 bases, 20 bases remained unmatched. CDR3 nucleotides: TGTGCCAGCAGCCTAAGCAGGATGGTGTCGGGAGGTGAGGATACGCAGTATTTT. This gives the protein CASSLSRMVSGGEDTQYF. The variable domain in full, with the rest retrieved from reference TRBV7-2 and TRBJ2-3, is GAGVSQSPSNKVTEKGKDVELRCDPISGHTALYWYRQSLGQGLEFLIYFQGNSAPDKSGLPSDRFSAERTGGSVSTLTIQRTQQEDSAVYLCASSLSRMVSGGEDTQYFGPGTRLTVL.

The chain is built from TRBV12-3 or TRBV12-4 and TRBJ1-1; unclear D gene. This CDR3 has 12 residues. Trimming shortened V by 8 bases and J by 3 bases, and 10 bases separated the two germline ends. The CDR3 DNA reads TGTGCCAGCTTCCTGGCGGACACTGAAGCTTTCTTT. Translating it yields CASFLADTEAFF.

The chain links TRBV29-1 to TRBJ2-2; TRBD1 matches 8 bases. CDR3 length equals 13 residues. J was trimmed by 1 base and V by 7 bases; bases with no gene match: 2. The germline V gene has CDR1 SQVTM and CDR2 ANQGSEA. The CDR3 DNA reads as TGCAGCGCCGGGACAGGGAACACCGGGGAGCTGTTTTTT. Its protein product is CSAGTGNTGELFF.

The V call is TRBV20-1, the J call TRBJ1-6; D gene ambiguous. The CDR3 has 13 amino acids. Germline V gene data show CDR1 as DFQATT and CDR2 as SNEGSKA (reference sequence). Trimming took 6 bases from V and 6 from J, leaving 12 bases between them. Here the CDR3 DNA reads TGCAGTGCGGAAGGAACTCCTAATTCACCCCTCCACTTT. Protein product: CSAEGTPNSPLHF.